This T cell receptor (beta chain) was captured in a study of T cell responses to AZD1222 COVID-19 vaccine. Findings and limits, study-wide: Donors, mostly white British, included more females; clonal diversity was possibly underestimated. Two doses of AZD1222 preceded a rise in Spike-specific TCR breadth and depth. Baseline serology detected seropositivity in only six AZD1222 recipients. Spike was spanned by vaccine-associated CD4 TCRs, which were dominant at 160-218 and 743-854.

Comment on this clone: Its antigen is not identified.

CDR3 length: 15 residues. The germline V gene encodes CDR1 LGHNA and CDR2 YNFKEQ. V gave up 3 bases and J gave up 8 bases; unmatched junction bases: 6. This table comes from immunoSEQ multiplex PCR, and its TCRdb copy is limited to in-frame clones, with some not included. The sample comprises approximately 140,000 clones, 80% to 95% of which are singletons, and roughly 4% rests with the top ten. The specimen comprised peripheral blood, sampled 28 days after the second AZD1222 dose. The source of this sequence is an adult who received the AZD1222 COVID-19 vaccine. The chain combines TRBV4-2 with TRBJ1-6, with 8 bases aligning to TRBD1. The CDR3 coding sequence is TGTGCCAGCAGCCACAAGACAGGGGATTATTCACCCCTCCACTTT. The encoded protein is CASSHKTGDYSPLHF.